The 17 T cell receptor beta chains listed next were all sequenced from one sample in a study of blood T cell repertoires in COVID-19. Sequencing was performed with immunoSEQ multiplex PCR; in TCRdb, only in-frame clones are kept and a portion is missing. Of approximately 110,000 clones detected, 65% to 90% appear once; the ten largest clones hold approximately 7.9%. The sequenced material came from peripheral blood. All receptors derive from a woman older than 75 with active or convalescent COVID-19.

The rearrangement links TRBV28 to TRBJ2-7; maybe TRBD1 (6 bases). This CDR3 has 13 amino acids. Germline-derived CDR1 and CDR2 are MDHEN and SYDVKM. V was shortened by 2 bases and J by 3 bases, with 8 bases between the two germline ends. The chain's CDR3 is CASSLGQNYEQYF. CDR3 coding DNA: TGTGCCAGCAGTTTAGGACAGAACTACGAGCAGTACTTC.

The chain has TRBV12-2 and TRBJ1-5. TRBV12-2 is labeled a pseudogene. This CDR3 region has 19 residues. CDR3 amino acids: CASRPPRTDTAGSNQPQHF. The CDR3 DNA reads as TGTGCAAGTCGCCCTCCCCGGACTGATACCGCCGGTAGCAATCAGCCCCAGCATTTT.

The genes are TRBV24-1 and TRBJ1-5; D unclear. V lost 10 bases and J 5 bases, leaving 20 bases between the germline ends. The germline gives CDR1 KGHDR, CDR2 SFDVKD. The CDR3 extends over 15 amino acids. CDR3 sequence: CATAPGPLGDQPQHF. The CDR3 bases are TGTGCCACAGCCCCCGGACCCCTCGGGGATCAGCCCCAGCATTTT.

The chain carries TRBV9 and TRBJ2-7, with TRBD2 as a possible D gene (6 bases). CDR3 size: 13 residues. Trimming left V 4 bases short and J 3 bases short, with 11 bases between. Germline values: CDR1 SGDLS, CDR2 YYNGEE. CDR3 DNA sequence: TGTGCCAGCAGCCGGGACGGGGGCTACGAGCAGTACTTC. Translated: CASSRDGGYEQYF.

This clone was seen only a few times. V is TRBV3-1 (or the pseudogene TRBV3-2) and J is TRBJ1-5, with D perhaps TRBD1 (5 bases). The V gene's germline CDR1 is LGHDT and CDR2 YNNKEL (reference sequence). The CDR3 extends over 14 amino acids. Deletions cut 7 bases from V and 3 bases from J, with 13 bases between. The CDR3 loop reads CASTDGQHNQPQHF. The DNA of the CDR3 is TGTGCCAGCACCGACGGACAACACAATCAGCCCCAGCATTTT.

This clone was detected once. This chain connects TRBV7-3 to TRBJ2-2, with 9 bases matching TRBD2. From germline, CDR1 is SGHTA and CDR2 FQGTGA. The CDR3 sequence is 15 residues long. V lost 5 bases and J lost 5; bases outside the gene matches: 6. The CDR3 DNA sequence: TGTGCCAGCAGCGCCCGGACTAGCGCAACCGGGGAGCTGTTTTTT. As protein: CASSARTSATGELFF.

The J gene is TRBJ2-7, the V gene TRBV24-1, with 12 bases lining up with TRBD2. The CDR3 runs 16 residues. The trim removed 5 bases at V and 3 bases at J, leaving 7 bases unmatched. The V gene's germline CDR1 is KGHDR and CDR2 SFDVKD. The CDR3 sequence: CATSGSPGLAGYEQYF. The CDR3 DNA follows: TGTGCCACCAGTGGTTCCCCGGGACTAGCGGGCTACGAGCAGTACTTC.

The chain combines TRBV14 with TRBJ2-5, with TRBD2 matching 13 bases. Germline CDR1 reads SGHDN; CDR2 reads FVKESK. Trimming cost V 4 bases and J 5 bases; bases outside gene matches: 16. The CDR3 is 19 amino acids. The CDR3 region is CASSPKDWTSGSFTETQYF. The CDR3 DNA reads TGTGCCAGCAGCCCAAAAGATTGGACTAGCGGGAGTTTTACGGAGACCCAGTACTTC.

This chain joins TRBV24-1 and TRBJ2-1, with 10 bases fitting TRBD2. The germline V gene encodes CDR1 KGHDR and CDR2 SFDVKD. CDR3 length equals 21 residues. Unmatched junction bases numbered 19, after V lost 3 bases and J lost 3 bases. Here the CDR3 reads CATSDAPGLAGDSRGYNEQFF. DNA for the CDR3: TGTGCCACCAGTGATGCCCCGGGGCTAGCGGGAGACTCGAGGGGCTACAATGAGCAGTTCTTC.

The CDR3 sequence is CASSRIDGKNIQYF. In DNA, the CDR3 is TGTGCCAGTAGTAGAATCGACGGGAAAAACATTCAGTACTTC. V gene TRBV19 combines with J gene TRBJ2-4; D not resolved. The CDR3 contains 14 residues. Germline V CDR1 and CDR2: LNHDA, SQIVND (reference sequence). Trimming cost V 4 bases and J 4 bases, with 11 bases left between them. Supplemented by reference TRBV19 and TRBJ2-4, the full variable domain reads DGGITQSPKYLFRKEGQNVTLSCEQNLNHDAMYWYRQDPGQGLRLIYYSQIVNDFQKGDIAEGYSVSREKKESFPLTVTSAQKNPTAFYLCASSRIDGKNIQYFGAGTRLSVL.

The gene calls are TRBV27 and TRBJ2-1, with 7 bases that match TRBD2. The V gene's germline CDR1 is MNHEY and CDR2 SMNVEV (reference sequence). The CDR3 is made up of 15 amino acids. V lost 3 bases, J lost 3 bases, and 5 bases stayed unmatched. CDR3 DNA sequence: TGTGCCAGCAGTTTCCTCCTAGCGGACTACAATGAGCAGTTCTTC. Translated: CASSFLLADYNEQFF.

This rearrangement joins TRBV3-1 (or the pseudogene TRBV3-2) to TRBJ2-5, with 8 nucleotides matching TRBD1. Per the germline V gene, CDR1 is LGHDT and CDR2 is YNNKEL (reference sequence). There are 19 residues in the CDR3. After removal of 0 bases from V and 5 bases from J, the junction contained 17 bases not matched to a gene. The CDR3: CASSQDFGSGGFNLETQYF. The CDR3 DNA follows: TGTGCCAGCAGCCAAGATTTTGGTTCAGGGGGCTTTAATTTGGAGACCCAGTACTTC.

This clone appeared a few times. The V gene is TRBV10-1, the J gene TRBJ1-2; 7 bases map to TRBD1. There are 13 residues in the CDR3. The trim removed 6 bases at V and 4 bases at J, leaving 5 bases unmatched. Germline CDR1 reads WNHNN; CDR2 reads SYGVQD (reference sequence). CDR3 DNA: TGCGCCAGCAGCCCTGGACAGGCCTATGGCTACACCTTC. Encoded protein: CASSPGQAYGYTF.

This chain links TRBV11-2 with TRBJ2-2; no clear D. The CDR3 contains 15 residues. Trimming took 1 base from V and 3 from J, leaving 9 bases between them. Per the germline V gene, CDR1 is SGHAT and CDR2 is FQNNGV. This CDR3 reads CASSLAQLYTGELFF. DNA of the CDR3: TGTGCCAGCAGCTTAGCACAGCTGTACACCGGGGAGCTGTTTTTT.

V gene TRBV18 combines with J gene TRBJ1-3; D uncertain. Between the trimmed V and J ends, which lost 6 bases and 0 bases, there was a span of 12 bases. The germline gives CDR1 KGHSH, CDR2 LQKENI. The CDR3 contains 15 residues. CDR3 coding DNA: TGTGCCAGCTCGCCCGAGGTTTACTCTGGAAACACCATATATTTT. Its translation: CASSPEVYSGNTIYF.

The rearrangement uses TRBV6-5 and TRBJ1-3; D gene uncertain. Germline V lookup: CDR1 MNHEY, CDR2 SVGAGI. The CDR3 covers 14 residues. V gave up 2 bases and J gave up 0 bases, with 5 bases separating them. The CDR3 bases are TGTGCCAGCAGTTACGCGTACTCTGGAAACACCATATATTTT. It translates to CASSYAYSGNTIYF.

The chain is built from TRBV4-1 and TRBJ2-7; possible D gene TRBD1, 5 bases. CDR1 and CDR2 from the germline V gene are MGHRA and YSYEKL. There are 13 residues in the CDR3. Trimming shortened V by 1 base and J by 2 bases, and 6 bases separated the two germline ends. The CDR3 sequence: CASSQGQTYEQYF. As DNA, the CDR3 is TGCGCCAGCAGCCAAGGACAGACCTACGAGCAGTACTTC.